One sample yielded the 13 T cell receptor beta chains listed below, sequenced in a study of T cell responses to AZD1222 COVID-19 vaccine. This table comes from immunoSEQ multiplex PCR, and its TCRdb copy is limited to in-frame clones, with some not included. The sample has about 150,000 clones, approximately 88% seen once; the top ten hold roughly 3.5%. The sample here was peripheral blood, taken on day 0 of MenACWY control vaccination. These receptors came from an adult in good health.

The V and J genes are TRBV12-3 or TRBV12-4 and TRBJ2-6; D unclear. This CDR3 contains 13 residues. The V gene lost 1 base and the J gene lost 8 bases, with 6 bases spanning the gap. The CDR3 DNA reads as TGTGCCAGCAGTTTAGGGCAGCCCAACGTCCTGACTTTC. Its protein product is CASSLGQPNVLTF.

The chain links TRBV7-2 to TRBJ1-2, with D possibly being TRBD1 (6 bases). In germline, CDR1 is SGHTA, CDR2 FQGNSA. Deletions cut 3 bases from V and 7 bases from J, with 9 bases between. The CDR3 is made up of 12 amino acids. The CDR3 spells CASSFRGGGYTF. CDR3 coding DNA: TGTGCCAGCAGCTTTAGGGGGGGTGGCTACACCTTC.

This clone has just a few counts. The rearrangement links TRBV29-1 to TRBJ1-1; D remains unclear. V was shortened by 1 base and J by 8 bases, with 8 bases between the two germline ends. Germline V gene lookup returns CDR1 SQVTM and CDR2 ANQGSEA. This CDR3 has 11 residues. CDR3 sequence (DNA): TGCAGCGTTGAAGGGCCGCGGGAAGCTTTCTTT. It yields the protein CSVEGPREAFF.

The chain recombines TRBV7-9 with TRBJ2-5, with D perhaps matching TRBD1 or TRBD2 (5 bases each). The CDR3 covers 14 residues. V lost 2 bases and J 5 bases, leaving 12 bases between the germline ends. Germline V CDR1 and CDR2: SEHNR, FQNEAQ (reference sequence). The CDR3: CASSLYYGAETQYF. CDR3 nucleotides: TGTGCCAGCAGCTTATATTACGGGGCGGAGACCCAGTACTTC.

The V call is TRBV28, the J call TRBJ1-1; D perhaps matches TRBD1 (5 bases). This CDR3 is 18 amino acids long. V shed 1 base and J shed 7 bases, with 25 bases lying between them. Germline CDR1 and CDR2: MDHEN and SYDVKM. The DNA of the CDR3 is TGTGCCAGCAGTTTATTGGCCTCAGATAGGGACGGGAGATTTGAAGCTTTCTTT. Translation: CASSLLASDRDGRFEAFF.

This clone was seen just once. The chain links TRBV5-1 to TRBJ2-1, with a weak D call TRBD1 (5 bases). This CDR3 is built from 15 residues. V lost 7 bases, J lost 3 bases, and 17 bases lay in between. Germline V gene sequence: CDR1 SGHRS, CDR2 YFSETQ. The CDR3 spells CASAFNTGHYNEQFF. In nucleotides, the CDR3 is TGCGCCAGCGCCTTTAACACCGGACACTACAATGAGCAGTTCTTC.

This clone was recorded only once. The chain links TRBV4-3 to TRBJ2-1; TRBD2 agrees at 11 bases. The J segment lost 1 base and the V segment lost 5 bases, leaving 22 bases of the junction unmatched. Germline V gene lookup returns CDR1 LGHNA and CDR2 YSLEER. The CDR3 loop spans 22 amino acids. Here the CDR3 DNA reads TGCGCCAGCAGCGCAACGATCCGCGGGCTAGCGGGAGGAGGGCAATCCTACAATGAGCAGTTCTTC. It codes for CASSATIRGLAGGGQSYNEQFF.

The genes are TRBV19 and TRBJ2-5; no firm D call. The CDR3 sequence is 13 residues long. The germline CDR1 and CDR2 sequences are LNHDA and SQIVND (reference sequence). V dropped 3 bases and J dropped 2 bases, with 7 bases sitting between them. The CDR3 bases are TGTGCCAGTAGTATCAGACTGCAAGAGACCCAGTACTTC. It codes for CASSIRLQETQYF.

The CDR3 region is CASSRGIYNSPLHF. In nucleotides, the CDR3 is TGTGCCAGCAGCCGCGGCATTTATAATTCACCCCTCCACTTT. The rearrangement links TRBV3-1 (or the pseudogene TRBV3-2) to TRBJ1-6, with D unresolved. This CDR3 region has 14 residues. Trimming removed 4 bases at V and 4 bases at J, with 8 bases between. CDR1 LGHDT and CDR2 YNNKEL come from the germline V gene (reference sequence).

The CDR3 here is CASRSYRDNPTLHF. The CDR3 coding sequence is TGTGCCAGTCGATCATACCGGGACAACCCCACCCTCCACTTT. The V and J genes are TRBV19 and TRBJ1-6; tentatively, D is TRBD1 (6 bases). Trimming took 8 bases from V and 14 from J, leaving 22 bases between them. The CDR3 runs 14 residues. Germline V gives CDR1 LNHDA, CDR2 SQIVND (reference sequence).

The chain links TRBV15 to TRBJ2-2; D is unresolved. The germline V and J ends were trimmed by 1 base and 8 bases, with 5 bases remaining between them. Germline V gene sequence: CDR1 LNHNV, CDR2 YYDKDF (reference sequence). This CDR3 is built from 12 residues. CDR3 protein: CATSRGWGELFF. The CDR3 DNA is TGTGCCACCAGCAGAGGGTGGGGGGAGCTGTTTTTT.

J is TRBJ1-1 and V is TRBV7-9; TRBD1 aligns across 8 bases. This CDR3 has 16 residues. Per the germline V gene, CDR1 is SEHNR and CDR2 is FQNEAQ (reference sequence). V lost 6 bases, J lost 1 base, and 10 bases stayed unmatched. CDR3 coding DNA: TGTGCCAGCAGACCGGCCAGGGGGCTTTGGAACACTGAAGCTTTCTTT. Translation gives CASRPARGLWNTEAFF.

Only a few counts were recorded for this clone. The CDR3 DNA reads as TGTGCCATCAGTGAGTCCGGGGTAATGGGCTACACCTTC. Its translation is CAISESGVMGYTF. The chain joins TRBV10-3 to TRBJ1-2; D remains ambiguous. The V end was cut by 0 bases, the J end by 8 bases, with 10 bases between. CDR1 and CDR2 (germline): ENHRY, SYGVKD. The CDR3 covers 13 residues.